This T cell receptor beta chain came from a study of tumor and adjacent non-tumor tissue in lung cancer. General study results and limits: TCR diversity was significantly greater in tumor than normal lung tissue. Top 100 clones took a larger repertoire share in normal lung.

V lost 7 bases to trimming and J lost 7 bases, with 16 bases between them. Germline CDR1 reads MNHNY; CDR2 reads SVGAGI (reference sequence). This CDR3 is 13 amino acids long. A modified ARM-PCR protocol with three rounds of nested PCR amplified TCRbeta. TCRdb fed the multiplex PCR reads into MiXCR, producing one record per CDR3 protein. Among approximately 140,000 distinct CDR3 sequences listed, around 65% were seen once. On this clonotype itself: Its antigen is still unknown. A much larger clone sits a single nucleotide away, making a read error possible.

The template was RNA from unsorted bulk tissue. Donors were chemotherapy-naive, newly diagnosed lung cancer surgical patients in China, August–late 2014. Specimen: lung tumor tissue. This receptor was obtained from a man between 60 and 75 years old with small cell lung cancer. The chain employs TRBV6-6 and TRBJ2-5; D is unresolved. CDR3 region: CASITDLFGTQYF. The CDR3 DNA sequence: TGTGCCAGCATCACGGACCTCTTTGGGACCCAGTACTTC.